The source of this T cell receptor (beta chain) is a study of radiation and T cells in renal cell carcinoma. Time point: blood 2 weeks post-SBRT. Treatment indicated: 15 Gy SBRT to primary tumor, nephrectomy 4 weeks later. Here immunoSEQ multiplex PCR was the method, and the copy in TCRdb shows in-frame clones only, minus some. The data show some 120,000 clones, roughly four fifths seen once. This clone turned up a few times. The length of the CDR3 is 13 residues. In germline, CDR1 is LNHNV, CDR2 YYDKDF (reference sequence). The V gene lost 0 bases and the J gene lost 4 bases, with 6 bases spanning the gap.

V and J are TRBV15 and TRBJ1-1; D is unclear. This TCR came from an older woman with renal cell carcinoma. This specimen was blood, taken from a patient whose treatment included radiotherapy and nephrectomy. The CDR3 here is CATSRDHSTEAFF. The CDR3 DNA is TGTGCCACCAGCAGAGACCATAGCACTGAAGCTTTCTTT.